A selection of T cell receptor beta chains follows, all from one sample in a study of long-term antiretroviral therapy in people with HIV. Clones were sequenced by immunoSEQ multiplex PCR, and TCRdb holds only the in-frame ones, with some missing. The profile shows some 29,000 clones, roughly 97% of them singletons. This specimen consisted of unsorted PBMCs, obtained 7.6 years after starting antiretroviral therapy. All receptors come from a man in his thirties or forties with HIV. The CDR3 runs from the conserved cysteine through the conserved F or W. D genes are given only for firm matches. Clone sizes are given selectively: once, few, many, or a class where the clone is expanded.

TRBV27,-,TRBJ2-3,-,CASSLGQNTDTQYF,TGTGCCAGCAGTTTAGGCCAAAACACAGATACGCAGTATTTT
TRBV7-8,-,TRBJ1-1,-,CASSLGGATEAFF,TGTGCCAGCAGCTTAGGAGGGGCCACTGAAGCTTTCTTT
TRBV9,-,TRBJ2-7,TRBD1,CASSVSGTGISEQYF,TGTGCCAGCAGCGTCTCCGGGACAGGGATAAGCGAGCAGTACTTC
TRBV9,-,TRBJ2-3,-,CASSPNGFFTDTQYF,TGTGCCAGCAGCCCGAACGGGTTTTTCACAGATACGCAGTATTTT
TRBV5-1,-,TRBJ1-2,-,CASSLLRTDLYGYTF,TGCGCCAGCAGCCTACTAAGGACAGACCTATATGGCTACACCTTC
TRBV5-1,-,TRBJ2-6,TRBD1,CASSLVGTGGNVLTF,TGCGCCAGCAGCTTGGTCGGGACAGGGGGCAACGTCCTGACTTTC
TRBV7-9,-,TRBJ2-2,-,CASSRGVTGELFF,TGTGCCAGCAGCCGGGGCGTCACCGGGGAGCTGTTTTTT
TRBV6-1,-,TRBJ2-3,TRBD2,CASVQKRESQYF,TGTGCCAGCGTACAAAAGCGGGAGTCGCAGTATTTT
TRBV7-3,-,TRBJ2-3,-,CASSSGSWAQYF,TGTGCCAGCAGCTCGGGATCCTGGGCGCAGTATTTT
TRBV6-5,-,TRBJ2-3,TRBD2,CASSLASGSWDTQYF,TGTGCCAGCAGTTTGGCTAGCGGGAGTTGGGATACGCAGTATTTT
TRBV9,-,TRBJ1-1,-,CASSVPGGSNTEAFF,TGTGCCAGCAGCGTCCCCGGGGGGAGTAACACTGAAGCTTTCTTT
TRBV7-8,-,TRBJ1-5,TRBD1,CASSLGVWETGEVVNQPQHF,TGTGCCAGCAGCTTAGGTGTTTGGGAGACAGGGGAAGTTGTCAATCAGCCCCAGCATTTT
TRBV6-4,-,TRBJ2-2,TRBD2,CASSTSGVTGELFF,TGTGCCAGCAGTACTAGCGGGGTCACCGGGGAGCTGTTTTTT
TRBV4-1,-,TRBJ2-6,-,CASSQERGSGANVLTF,TGCGCCAGCAGCCAAGAGCGGGGCTCCGGGGCCAACGTCCTGACTTTC
TRBV9,-,TRBJ2-3,TRBD1,CASSGYQGARTDTQYF,TGTGCCAGCAGCGGATATCAGGGGGCCCGCACAGATACGCAGTATTTT
TRBV5-5,medium-sized,TRBJ2-7,-,CASSLAWDYEQYF,TGTGCCAGCAGCTTGGCGTGGGACTACGAGCAGTACTTC
TRBV25-1,-,TRBJ1-2,TRBD1,CASRDRDHGYTF,TGTGCCAGCCGAGACAGGGATCATGGCTACACCTTC
TRBV5-6,-,TRBJ2-7,TRBD2,CASSLASGLAGGYEQYF,TGTGCCAGCAGCTTGGCCTCGGGACTAGCGGGAGGATACGAGCAGTACTTC
TRBV20-1,-,TRBJ1-1,-,CSAKNTEAFF,TGCAGTGCCAAGAACACTGAAGCTTTCTTT
TRBV19,-,TRBJ1-2,TRBD1,CASTRGLDGYTF,TGTGCCAGTACCAGGGGGCTGGATGGCTACACCTTC
TRBV25-1,-,TRBJ2-7,-,CASSEAYEQYF,TGTGCCAGCAGTGAAGCTTACGAGCAGTACTTC
TRBV6-5,-,TRBJ1-2,-,CASRERDARTGYTF,TGTGCCAGCCGGGAGCGGGACGCTCGTACTGGCTACACCTTC
TRBV11-2,-,TRBJ1-1,TRBD1,CASSLTGQDVVAFF,TGTGCCAGCAGCTTAACGGGACAGGACGTCGTAGCTTTCTTT